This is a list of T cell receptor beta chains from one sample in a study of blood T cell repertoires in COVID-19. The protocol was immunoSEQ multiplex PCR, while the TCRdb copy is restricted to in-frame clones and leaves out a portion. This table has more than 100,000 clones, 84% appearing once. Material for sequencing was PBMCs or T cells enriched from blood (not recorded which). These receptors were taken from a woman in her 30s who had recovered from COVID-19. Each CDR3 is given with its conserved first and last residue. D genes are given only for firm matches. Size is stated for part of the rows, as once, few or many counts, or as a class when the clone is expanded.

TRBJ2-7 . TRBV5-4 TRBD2 CASSLWKLAGGSYEQYF TGTGCCAGCAGCTTGTGGAAACTAGCGGGAGGCTCCTACGAGCAGTACTTC
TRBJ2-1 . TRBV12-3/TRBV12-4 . CASSSVINEQFF TGTGCCAGCAGTAGCGTTATCAATGAGCAGTTCTTC
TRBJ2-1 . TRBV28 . CASSSIVGDYNEQFF TGTGCCAGCAGTTCCATCGTGGGAGATTACAATGAGCAGTTCTTC
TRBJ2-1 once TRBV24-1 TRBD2 CATSDPGTSGIYNEQFF TGTGCCACCAGTGACCCCGGGACTAGCGGGATCTACAATGAGCAGTTCTTC
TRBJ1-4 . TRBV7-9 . CASSHFEGGVDEKLFF TGTGCCAGCAGCCACTTCGAGGGTGGGGTTGATGAAAAACTGTTTTTT
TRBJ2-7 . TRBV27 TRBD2 CASNYRDYDSYEQYF TGTGCCAGCAATTACCGGGACTACGACTCCTACGAGCAGTACTTC
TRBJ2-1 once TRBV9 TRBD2 CASSVATSAPYINNEQFF TGTGCCAGCAGCGTAGCTACTAGCGCCCCTTATATTAACAATGAGCAGTTCTTC
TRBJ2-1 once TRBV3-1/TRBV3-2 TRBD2 CASSQDSASGSLGEQFF TGTGCCAGCAGCCAAGACTCGGCTAGCGGGAGCCTCGGCGAGCAGTTCTTC
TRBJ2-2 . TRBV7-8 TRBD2 CASSPLTSFSGELFF TGTGCCAGCAGCCCCTTGACTAGCTTCTCCGGGGAGCTGTTTTTT
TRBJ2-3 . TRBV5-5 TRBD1 CASSFYRDRGTDTQYF TGTGCCAGCAGCTTCTACCGGGACAGGGGCACAGATACGCAGTATTTT
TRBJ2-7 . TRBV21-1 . CANGRGQHEQYF TGTGCCAATGGTAGGGGACAACACGAGCAGTACTTC
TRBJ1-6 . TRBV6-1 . CASSEGGPPLHF TGTGCCAGCAGTGAAGGAGGGCCGCCCCTCCACTTT
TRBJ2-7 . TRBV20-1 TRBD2 CSASWVGTSTYEQYF TGCAGTGCTAGTTGGGTCGGGACTAGTACCTACGAGCAGTACTTC
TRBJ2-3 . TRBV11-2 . CASSFGLSQYF TGTGCCAGCAGCTTCGGACTCTCGCAGTATTTT
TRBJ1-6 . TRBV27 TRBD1 CASSLRPGGNSPLHF TGTGCCAGCAGTTTACGGCCAGGGGGAAATTCACCCCTCCACTTT
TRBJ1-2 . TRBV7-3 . CASSLQGRYGYTF TGTGCCAGCAGCTTACAGGGCCGCTATGGCTACACCTTC
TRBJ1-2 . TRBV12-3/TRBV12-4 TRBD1 CASSYSGGIGYTF TGTGCCAGCAGTTACTCAGGGGGCATAGGCTACACCTTC
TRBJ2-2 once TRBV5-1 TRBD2 CASSLTSGNTGELFF TGCGCCAGCAGCTTGACTAGCGGGAACACCGGGGAGCTGTTTTTT
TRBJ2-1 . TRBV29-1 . CSVEDISYNEQFF TGCAGCGTTGAAGATATATCGTACAATGAGCAGTTCTTC
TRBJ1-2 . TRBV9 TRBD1 CASSASPGGQDYGYTF TGTGCCAGCAGCGCCAGCCCGGGGGGACAGGACTATGGCTACACCTTC